One and the same sample provided the 4 T cell receptor beta chains below, sequenced in a study of cytomegalovirus exposure and HLA in healthy donors. Use of 60 Vbeta and 13 Jbeta primers characterized the PCR. Libraries were prepared by immunoSEQ multiplex PCR; TCRdb keeps only in-frame clonotypes and omits some of them. Here the sample spans around 170,000 clones, around 73% being singletons. The specimen was PBMCs. Receptors originate from a man in his fifties or sixties in good health and CMV-seronegative.

The J gene is TRBJ1-1, the V gene TRBV9; TRBD1 might be the D (6 bases). The CDR3 consists of 15 residues. Germline CDR1 is SGDLS and CDR2 is YYNGEE. V gave up 4 bases and J gave up 0 bases, with 13 bases separating them. The CDR3 loop is CASSPRGQLNTEAFF. The CDR3 DNA reads TGTGCCAGCAGCCCCCGAGGACAGCTGAACACTGAAGCTTTCTTT.

The chain uses TRBV6-5 and TRBJ2-1; 7 bases are a match to TRBD2. V shed 5 bases and J 8 bases; nucleotides not matched to a gene: 9. The germline V gene has CDR1 MNHEY and CDR2 SVGAGI. The CDR3 has 14 residues. CDR3 sequence reads: CASSATGTIDEQFF. The CDR3 nucleotides are TGTGCCAGCAGTGCCACCGGGACTATTGATGAGCAGTTCTTC.

The V gene is TRBV28, the J gene TRBJ2-2; D unclear. V was clipped by 3 bases and J by 0 bases, with 8 bases between them. CDR3 length equals 15 residues. The V gene's germline CDR1 is MDHEN and CDR2 SYDVKM. The CDR3 here is CASSFDLANTGELFF. CDR3 in DNA: TGTGCCAGCAGTTTCGACTTAGCGAACACCGGGGAGCTGTTTTTT.

This clone turned up a few times. The V call is TRBV18, the J call TRBJ2-3; 9 bases map to TRBD1. The trim removed 2 bases at V and 2 bases at J, leaving 8 bases unmatched. The CDR3 has 17 amino acids. Germline loops: CDR1 KGHSH, CDR2 LQKENI. DNA of the CDR3: TGTGCCAGCTCACCATTGGGCAGGACAGGGGACACAGATACGCAGTATTTT. Translation: CASSPLGRTGDTDTQYF. Full variable domain (remainder filled in from reference TRBV18 and TRBJ2-3): NAGVMQNPRHLVRRRGQEARLRCSPMKGHSHVYWYRQLPEEGLKFMVYLQKENIIDESGMPKERFSAEFPKEGPSILRIQQVVRGDSAAYFCASSPLGRTGDTDTQYFGPGTRLTVL.